The rows below give T cell receptor beta chains drawn from one sample of a study of regulatory T cells in long-lasting Graves disease. TCRdb re-called the multiplex PCR reads with MiXCR, one entry per CDR3 protein. The sample gives about 620,000 distinct CDR3 sequences, roughly 15% of which show up once; about 18% is in the top ten. This sample also appeared in a second study, on T cells in Graves' hyperthyroidism and ophthalmopathy.

Specimen: peripheral blood mononuclear cells (PBMCs), collected at new diagnosis, from a patient treated with antithyroid drugs. Source of these receptors: a woman in her thirties with Graves disease. Each CDR3 is given with its conserved first and last residue. A D gene is named only where the DNA matches it firmly. Clone size is stated in some rows and not others, as once, few, many or a class when expanded.

size	V	D	J	CDR3	DNA
few	TRBV5-1	TRBD2	TRBJ2-1	CASSLGRGGWNEQFF	TGCGCCAGCAGCTTGGGCCGCGGGGGATGGAATGAGCAGTTCTTC
NA	TRBV4-2	TRBD1	TRBJ2-7	CASSYSTGTSGEQYF	TGTGCCAGCAGCTACTCGACAGGGACCTCTGGCGAGCAGTACTTC
NA	TRBV24-1	TRBD2	TRBJ2-1	CATSSSSGSRYEQFF	TGTGCCACCAGCAGCTCTAGCGGGAGTCGGTATGAGCAGTTCTTC
few	TRBV20-1	TRBD1	TRBJ1-2	CSARTTGGGLIGYTF	TGCAGTGCTAGAACAACAGGGGGCGGACTTATTGGCTACACCTTC
NA	TRBV27	TRBD1	TRBJ2-7	CASSPPSRRDRSYEQYF	TGTGCCAGCAGTCCACCCTCCCGCCGGGACAGAAGCTACGAGCAGTACTTC
many	TRBV12-3/TRBV12-4	NA	TRBJ1-5	CASTRLGQSNQPQHF	TGTGCCAGCACCCGACTCGGACAAAGCAATCAGCCCCAGCATTTT
NA	TRBV18	NA	TRBJ1-1	CASSLHRAGENTEAFF	TGTGCCAGCTCACTGCACCGGGCAGGGGAGAACACTGAAGCTTTCTTT
few	TRBV29-1	TRBD1	TRBJ2-7	CSVVSGGQGIYEQYF	TGCAGCGTTGTTTCGGGGGGACAGGGAATCTACGAGCAGTACTTC
many	TRBV14	NA	TRBJ2-3	CASSQDSARADTQYF	TGTGCCAGCAGCCAAGATTCAGCACGGGCAGATACGCAGTATTTT
many	TRBV29-1	TRBD1	TRBJ1-1	CSVGQGETEAFF	TGCAGCGTGGGACAGGGGGAGACTGAAGCTTTCTTT
once	TRBV6-1	TRBD1	TRBJ2-5	CASSQRQGRAETQYF	TGTGCCAGCAGTCAAAGACAGGGACGGGCAGAGACCCAGTACTTC
many	TRBV28	NA	TRBJ1-1	CASSFWAANTEAFF	TGTGCCAGCAGTTTTTGGGCAGCTAACACTGAAGCTTTCTTT
few	TRBV27	NA	TRBJ1-1	CASSQRSNTEAFF	TGTGCCAGCAGCCAAAGGTCGAACACTGAAGCTTTCTTT
few	TRBV7-9	TRBD2	TRBJ2-1	CAGGTSSYNEQFF	TGTGCCGGGGGGACTAGCTCCTACAATGAGCAGTTCTTC
few	TRBV27	NA	TRBJ1-2	CASSKGVAGRGYTF	TGTGCCAGCAGTAAAGGGGTAGCGGGTCGAGGCTACACCTTC
few	TRBV20-1	TRBD2	TRBJ2-5	CSSKTSGRTETQYF	TGCAGTTCAAAGACTAGCGGGAGGACTGAGACCCAGTACTTC
NA	TRBV7-6	NA	TRBJ2-1	CASSQRAGGLGAGGPNEQFF	TGTGCCAGCAGCCAAAGAGCAGGGGGCCTTGGGGCGGGAGGGCCCAATGAGCAGTTCTTC
many	TRBV11-2	NA	TRBJ1-5	CASSLTLLDQPQHF	TGTGCCAGCAGCCTCACCCTTCTTGATCAGCCCCAGCATTTT
NA	TRBV19	NA	TRBJ1-4	CASTLSGFAATNEKLFF	TGTGCCAGTACCCTATCGGGGTTTGCGGCAACTAATGAAAAACTGTTTTTT
many	TRBV2	NA	TRBJ1-5	CASSDTGIEPQHF	TGTGCCAGCAGTGATACAGGGATCGAGCCCCAGCATTTT
few	TRBV20-1	NA	TRBJ2-4	CSWAYGAKNIQYF	TGCAGTTGGGCATACGGAGCCAAAAACATTCAGTACTTC
few	TRBV24-1	NA	TRBJ2-2	CATRTESTGELFF	TGTGCCACCAGGACAGAGAGCACCGGGGAGCTGTTTTTT
many	TRBV12-3/TRBV12-4	TRBD2	TRBJ2-7	CASSPRLAGAGGGEQYF	TGTGCCAGCAGCCCACGACTAGCGGGGGCGGGGGGAGGGGAGCAGTACTTC
many	TRBV12-3/TRBV12-4	NA	TRBJ2-6	CATTPRWGRQASGANVLTF	TGTGCCACAACACCCAGGTGGGGGCGACAGGCCTCTGGGGCCAACGTCCTGACTTTC
many	TRBV6-2/TRBV6-3	NA	TRBJ2-1	CASSYRRDEQFF	TGTGCCAGCAGTTACCGTCGGGATGAGCAGTTCTTC
few	TRBV6-2/TRBV6-3	NA	TRBJ1-5	CASSPSRPGVGQPQHF	TGTGCCAGCAGTCCCTCACGCCCGGGGGTAGGTCAGCCCCAGCATTTT
NA	TRBV10-3	TRBD2	TRBJ2-3	CAIRPLAGASDTQYF	TGTGCCATCAGGCCCCTAGCGGGAGCGTCAGATACGCAGTATTTT
NA	TRBV28	NA	TRBJ1-6	CAGKPGTTKSPLHF	TGTGCCGGCAAACCCGGGACCACTAAATCACCCCTCCACTTT
NA	TRBV29-1	NA	TRBJ1-3	CSFTRTAGNTIYF	TGCAGCTTCACCCGGACAGCCGGCAACACCATATATTTT
many	TRBV12-3/TRBV12-4	NA	TRBJ2-7	CASSFRLSTYEQYF	TGTGCCAGCAGTTTTAGGTTATCCACCTACGAGCAGTACTTC
few	TRBV5-1	TRBD1	TRBJ2-5	CASSWGQGGETQYF	TGCGCCAGCAGCTGGGGACAGGGAGGGGAGACCCAGTACTTC
few	TRBV18	NA	TRBJ2-1	CASSPTQDISRNEQFF	TGTGCCAGCTCACCTACCCAGGATATATCCCGCAATGAGCAGTTCTTC
few	TRBV12-3/TRBV12-4	TRBD1	TRBJ2-3	CASLQGAEDTQYF	TGTGCCAGCCTACAGGGGGCGGAAGATACGCAGTATTTT
many	TRBV27	NA	TRBJ1-5	CASSLSLGGLQPQHF	TGTGCCAGCAGTTTAAGTCTGGGGGGTCTACAGCCCCAGCATTTT
many	TRBV6-2/TRBV6-3	TRBD2	TRBJ2-1	CASRPGLAGSSYNEQFF	TGTGCCAGCAGGCCTGGACTAGCGGGAAGCTCCTACAATGAGCAGTTCTTC
many	TRBV20-1	NA	TRBJ2-7	CSAPPGQEGEQYF	TGCAGTGCTCCCCCGGGACAAGAAGGGGAGCAGTACTTC
many	TRBV29-1	NA	TRBJ1-1	CSVVGKRDTEAFF	TGCAGCGTTGTAGGCAAAAGGGACACTGAAGCTTTCTTT
NA	TRBV12-3/TRBV12-4	NA	TRBJ2-2	CASSQTLPAGELFF	TGTGCCAGCAGCCAGACATTGCCGGCCGGGGAGCTGTTTTTT
NA	TRBV7-6	TRBD2	TRBJ2-1	CASSWGLAGRPDNEQFF	TGTGCCAGCAGCTGGGGACTAGCGGGGCGTCCCGACAATGAGCAGTTCTTC
few	TRBV5-6	NA	TRBJ1-5	CASSLGPQGVGQPQHF	TGTGCCAGCAGCTTGGGCCCACAGGGCGTAGGGCAGCCCCAGCATTTT
NA	TRBV20-1	NA	TRBJ2-7	CSTGPSSYEQYF	TGCAGTACGGGACCGAGCTCCTACGAGCAGTACTTC
NA	TRBV5-1	NA	TRBJ1-3	CASSSLAENTIYF	TGCGCCAGCAGCTCCCTAGCAGAGAACACCATATATTTT
many	TRBV30	NA	TRBJ2-3	CAWSSADTQYF	TGTGCCTGGAGTAGCGCAGATACGCAGTATTTT
many	TRBV19	TRBD1	TRBJ1-1	CASSMGQLNTEAFF	TGTGCCAGTAGTATGGGACAGTTGAACACTGAAGCTTTCTTT
many	TRBV18	NA	TRBJ2-7	CASSDDLTYEQYF	TGTGCCAGCTCCGACGACCTTACCTACGAGCAGTACTTC
many	TRBV2	NA	TRBJ1-1	CASSDEGDTEAFF	TGTGCCAGCAGTGATGAGGGCGACACTGAAGCTTTCTTT
many	TRBV20-1	NA	TRBJ2-1	CSAREVRASEQFF	TGCAGTGCTAGGGAGGTCAGGGCGAGTGAGCAGTTCTTC
few	TRBV29-1	NA	TRBJ1-1	CSVGQLNTEAFF	TGCAGCGTTGGGCAGTTGAACACTGAAGCTTTCTTT
NA	TRBV20-1	TRBD1	TRBJ1-3	CSARDHTGAGNTIYF	TGCAGTGCTAGAGACCACACAGGGGCTGGAAACACCATATATTTT
NA	TRBV19	NA	TRBJ2-1	CASSIAGYSYNEQFF	TGTGCCAGTAGTATAGCCGGCTACTCCTACAATGAGCAGTTCTTC
many	TRBV3-1	NA	TRBJ1-6	CASSQAGGSSPLHF	TGTGCCAGCAGCCAAGCGGGTGGGAGTTCACCCCTCCACTTT
few	TRBV6-4	TRBD1	TRBJ1-1	CASSETAGQGMNTEAFF	TGTGCCAGCAGTGAGACCGCGGGACAGGGGATGAACACTGAAGCTTTCTTT
NA	TRBV19	NA	TRBJ1-2	CAGGRGNYGYTF	TGTGCCGGAGGACGGGGTAACTATGGCTACACCTTC
NA	TRBV4-2	TRBD1	TRBJ1-5	CASSQDADRDQPQHF	TGTGCCAGCAGCCAAGATGCGGACAGGGATCAGCCCCAGCATTTT